The next 13 T cell receptor beta chains were all read from a single sample in a study of cytomegalovirus exposure and HLA in healthy donors. PCR primers comprised 60 Vbeta and 13 Jbeta primers. The repertoire was sequenced with immunoSEQ multiplex PCR; TCRdb's copy has only in-frame clones and lacks some. The sample yields about 120,000 clones, approximately 80% seen once. Input material: PBMCs. The receptor source for this set is a woman aged 18-29 years in good health and CMV-seronegative.

The chain recombines TRBV12-5 with TRBJ1-2; 9 bases are shared with TRBD1. The junction had 9 bases not matched to a gene; V was cut back by 0 bases and J by 4 bases. Looked up from germline, CDR1 is LGHNT and CDR2 is FRNRAP. The CDR3 is made up of 17 amino acids. CDR3 DNA: TGTGCTAGTGGTTTGGTTAGATGGGACAGGGATCGCTATGGCTACACCTTC. Translated, it gives CASGLVRWDRDRYGYTF.

The V call is TRBV6-5, the J call TRBJ2-2; TRBD1 matches at 11 bases. After removal of 6 bases from V and 8 bases from J, the junction contained 5 bases not matched to a gene. From germline, CDR1 is MNHEY and CDR2 SVGAGI. The CDR3 totals 14 residues. Written as DNA, the CDR3 is TGTGCCAGCAGACGGACAGGGGGCGTTGGGGAGCTGTTTTTT. Protein: CASRRTGGVGELFF.

This clone was seen only once. The chain recombines TRBV6-6 with TRBJ1-5; D is perhaps TRBD1 (6 bases). Germline loops: CDR1 MNHNY, CDR2 SVGAGI (reference sequence). The CDR3 is 14 amino acids. V was shortened by 0 bases and J by 7 bases, with 10 bases between the two germline ends. The CDR3: CASSYSQGKQPQHF. In DNA form, the CDR3 reads TGTGCCAGCAGTTACTCGCAGGGGAAGCAGCCCCAGCATTTT.

This clone was recorded only once. The V call is TRBV4-1, the J call TRBJ2-3, with TRBD1 identical over 11 bases. CDR1 is MGHRA and CDR2 is YSYEKL in the germline V gene. This CDR3 contains 15 residues. V shed 6 bases, J shed 3 bases, and the junction held 5 bases outside the gene matches. The CDR3: CASRRDRGTTDTQYF. CDR3 bases: TGCGCCAGCAGACGGGACAGGGGGACGACAGATACGCAGTATTTT.

V gene TRBV28 combines with J gene TRBJ1-2; no clear D. The CDR3 is 17 residues long. V was pared by 1 base and J by 2 bases, with 17 bases between. Germline lookup yields CDR1 MDHEN and CDR2 SYDVKM. The CDR3 reads CASSLSTAGKKNYGYTF. Here the CDR3 DNA reads TGTGCCAGCAGTTTATCCACGGCGGGGAAGAAGAACTATGGCTACACCTTC.

This clone was observed a handful of times. The rearrangement uses TRBV18 and TRBJ2-5; 7 bases map to TRBD1. With 3 bases clipped from V and 2 bases from J, the junction kept 3 bases outside the gene matches. This CDR3 has 14 amino acids. CDR1 and CDR2 from the germline V gene are KGHSH and LQKENI. The CDR3 loop reads CASSPGQPQETQYF. The CDR3, as DNA: TGTGCCAGCTCACCGGGACAGCCTCAAGAGACCCAGTACTTC. Full variable domain (outside the CDR3, taken from reference TRBV18 and TRBJ2-5): NAGVMQNPRHLVRRRGQEARLRCSPMKGHSHVYWYRQLPEEGLKFMVYLQKENIIDESGMPKERFSAEFPKEGPSILRIQQVVRGDSAAYFCASSPGQPQETQYFGPGTRLLVL.

The sample holds one count of this clone. The V and J genes are TRBV7-2 and TRBJ1-1; weak D call: TRBD1 (5 bases). The germline V gene has CDR1 SGHTA and CDR2 FQGNSA. V lost 5 bases, J lost 0 bases, and 25 bases lay in between. CDR3 length equals 19 residues. The CDR3 loop is CASSAQEGRPSSLNTEAFF. The CDR3, as DNA: TGTGCCAGCAGCGCCCAGGAGGGGCGGCCATCCTCGTTGAACACTGAAGCTTTCTTT.

This chain connects TRBV19 to TRBJ1-5; D perhaps matches TRBD1 (5 bases). Germline V lookup: CDR1 LNHDA, CDR2 SQIVND (reference sequence). This CDR3 comprises 16 residues. Trimming removed 5 bases at V and 4 bases at J, with 18 bases between. CDR3 residues: CASSGRQSSTNQPQHF. Here the CDR3 DNA reads TGTGCCAGTAGTGGCCGACAGTCCTCAACTAATCAGCCCCAGCATTTT.

The chain has TRBV6-6 and TRBJ2-7, with 7 bases fitting TRBD2. The length of the CDR3 is 14 residues. Losses at the gene ends were 0 bases for V and 3 bases for J; bases not matched to a gene: 2. Germline V gene sequence: CDR1 MNHNY, CDR2 SVGAGI (reference sequence). CDR3 DNA sequence: TGTGCCAGCAGTTACTCGGGGGGGGACTACGAGCAGTACTTC. Its translation: CASSYSGGDYEQYF.

The rearrangement links TRBV19 to TRBJ1-5; tentative D call: TRBD1 (6 bases). The CDR3 has 15 amino acids. Germline CDR1 is LNHDA and CDR2 is SQIVND (reference sequence). The germline V and J ends were trimmed by 7 bases and 5 bases, with 18 bases remaining between them. The CDR3 spells CASKAVTGLYQPQHF. In DNA form, the CDR3 reads TGTGCCAGTAAGGCAGTGACAGGCTTATATCAGCCCCAGCATTTT.

The chain joins TRBV7-9 to TRBJ1-1, with 10 bases matching TRBD1. V trimming: 4 bases; J trimming: 1 base; junction bases outside the gene matches: 12. This CDR3 has 18 amino acids. Germline V gene sequence: CDR1 SEHNR, CDR2 FQNEAQ (reference sequence). CDR3 nucleotide sequence: TGTGCCAGCAGCTGGGGACAGGGGAGGGGAAAAGCGAACACTGAAGCTTTCTTT. Its protein is CASSWGQGRGKANTEAFF.

This chain connects TRBV29-1 to TRBJ2-1; D may be TRBD1 (5 bases). Germline assignment: CDR1 SQVTM and CDR2 ANQGSEA. The CDR3 spans 15 residues. Trimming left V 0 bases short and J 6 bases short, with 15 bases between. Here the CDR3 DNA reads TGCAGCGTTGAAGACGGAGCCAGGGCCGCCAATGAGCAGTTCTTC. Translating gives CSVEDGARAANEQFF.

This sequence joins TRBV27 and TRBJ2-1, with TRBD2 matching over 7 bases. Trimming at V came to 7 bases and at J to 3 bases, leaving 6 bases not matched to a gene. The CDR3 consists of 14 residues. The germline CDR1 and CDR2 sequences are MNHEY and SMNVEV (reference sequence). This CDR3 is CASTMGGIYNEQFF. CDR3 DNA sequence: TGTGCCAGCACCATGGGGGGGATCTACAATGAGCAGTTCTTC.